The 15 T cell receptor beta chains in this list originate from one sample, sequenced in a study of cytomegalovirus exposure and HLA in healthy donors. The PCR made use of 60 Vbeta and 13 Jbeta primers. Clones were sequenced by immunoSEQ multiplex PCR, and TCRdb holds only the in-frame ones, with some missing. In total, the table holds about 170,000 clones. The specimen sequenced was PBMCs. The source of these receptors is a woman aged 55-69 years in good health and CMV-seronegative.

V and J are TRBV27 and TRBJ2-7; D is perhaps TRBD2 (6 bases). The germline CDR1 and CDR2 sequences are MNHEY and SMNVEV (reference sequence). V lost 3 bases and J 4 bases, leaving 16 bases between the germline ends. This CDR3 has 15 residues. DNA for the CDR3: TGTGCCAGCAGTTTGATGGGAGGAACCCCTTACGAGCAGTACTTC. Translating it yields CASSLMGGTPYEQYF.

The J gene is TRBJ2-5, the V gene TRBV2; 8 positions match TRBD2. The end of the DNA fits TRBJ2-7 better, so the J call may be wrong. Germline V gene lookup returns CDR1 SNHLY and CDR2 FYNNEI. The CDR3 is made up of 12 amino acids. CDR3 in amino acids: CASGTRAYEQYF. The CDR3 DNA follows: TGTGCCAGCGGGACTAGAGCCTACGAGCAGTACTTC.

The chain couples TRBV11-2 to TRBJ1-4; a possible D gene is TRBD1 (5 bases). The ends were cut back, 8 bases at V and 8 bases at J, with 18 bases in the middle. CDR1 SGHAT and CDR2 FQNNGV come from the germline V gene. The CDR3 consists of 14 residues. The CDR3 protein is CASSGTEGSEKLFF. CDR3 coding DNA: TGTGCCAGCTCGGGAACGGAGGGGAGCGAAAAACTGTTTTTT.

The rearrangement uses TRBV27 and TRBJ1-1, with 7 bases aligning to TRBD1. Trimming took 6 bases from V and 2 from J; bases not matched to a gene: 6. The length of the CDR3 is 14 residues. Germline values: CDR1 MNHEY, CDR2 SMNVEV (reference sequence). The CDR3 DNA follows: TGTGCCAGCAGCTGGGACAGCGTTAACACTGAAGCTTTCTTT. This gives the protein CASSWDSVNTEAFF.

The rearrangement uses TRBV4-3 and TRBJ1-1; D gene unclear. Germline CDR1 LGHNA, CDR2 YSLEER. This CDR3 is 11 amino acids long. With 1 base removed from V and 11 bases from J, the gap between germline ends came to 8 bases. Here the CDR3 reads CASSQGGGAFF. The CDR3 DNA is TGCGCCAGCAGCCAAGGAGGCGGGGCTTTCTTT.

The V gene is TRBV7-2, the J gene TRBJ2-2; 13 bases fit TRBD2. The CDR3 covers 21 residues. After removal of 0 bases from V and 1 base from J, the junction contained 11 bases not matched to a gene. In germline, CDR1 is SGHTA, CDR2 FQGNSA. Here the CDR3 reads CASSLARTSGGHTLNTGELFF. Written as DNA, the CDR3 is TGTGCCAGCAGCTTAGCAAGGACTAGCGGGGGCCATACTTTGAACACCGGGGAGCTGTTTTTT.

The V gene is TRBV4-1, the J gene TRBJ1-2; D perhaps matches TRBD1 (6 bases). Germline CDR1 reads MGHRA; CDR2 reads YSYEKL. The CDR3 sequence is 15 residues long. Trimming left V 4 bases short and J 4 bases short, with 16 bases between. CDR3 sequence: CASSPGEGVPYGYTF. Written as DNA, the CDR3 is TGCGCCAGCAGCCCAGGGGAAGGGGTGCCCTATGGCTACACCTTC.

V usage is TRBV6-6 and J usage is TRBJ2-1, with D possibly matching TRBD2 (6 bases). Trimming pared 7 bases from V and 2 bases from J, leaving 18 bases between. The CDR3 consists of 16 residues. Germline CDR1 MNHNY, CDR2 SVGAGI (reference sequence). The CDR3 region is CASKKLGGRTYNEQFF. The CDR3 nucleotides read TGTGCCAGCAAAAAATTGGGGGGTAGGACCTACAATGAGCAGTTCTTC.

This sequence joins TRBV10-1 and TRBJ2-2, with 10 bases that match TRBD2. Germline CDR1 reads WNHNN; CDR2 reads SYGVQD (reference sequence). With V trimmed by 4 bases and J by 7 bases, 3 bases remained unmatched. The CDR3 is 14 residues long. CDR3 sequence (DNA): TGCGCCAGCAGTGGGACTAGCGGTTTCGGGGAGCTGTTTTTT. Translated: CASSGTSGFGELFF.

CDR3 bases: TGTGCCAGTAGGGGGATCCGAGGCAGGGGGTGGACTGAAGCTTTCTTT. Encoded protein: CASRGIRGRGWTEAFF. This rearrangement joins TRBV19 to TRBJ1-1, with TRBD1 identical over 7 bases. The CDR3 runs to 16 residues. The germline CDR1 and CDR2 sequences are LNHDA and SQIVND (reference sequence). V trimming: 6 bases; J trimming: 5 bases; junction bases outside the gene matches: 15. Combining the CDR3 with reference TRBV19 and TRBJ1-1 gives the whole variable domain DGGITQSPKYLFRKEGQNVTLSCEQNLNHDAMYWYRQDPGQGLRLIYYSQIVNDFQKGDIAEGYSVSREKKESFPLTVTSAQKNPTAFYLCASRGIRGRGWTEAFFGQGTRLTVV.

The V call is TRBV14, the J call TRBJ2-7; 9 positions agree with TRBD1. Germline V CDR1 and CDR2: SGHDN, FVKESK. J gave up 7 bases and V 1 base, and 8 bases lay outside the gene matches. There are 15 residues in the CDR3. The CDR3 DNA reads TGTGCCAGCAGCCAAGTCGGGACAGGGACTGAAGAGCAGTACTTC. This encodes CASSQVGTGTEEQYF.

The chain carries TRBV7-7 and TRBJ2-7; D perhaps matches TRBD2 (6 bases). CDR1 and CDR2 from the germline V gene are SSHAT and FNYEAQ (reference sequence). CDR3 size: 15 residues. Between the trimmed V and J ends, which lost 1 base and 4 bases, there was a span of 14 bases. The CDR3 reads CASSLGDSGSYEQYF. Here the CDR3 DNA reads TGTGCCAGCAGCTTAGGAGATAGCGGTTCGTACGAGCAGTACTTC.

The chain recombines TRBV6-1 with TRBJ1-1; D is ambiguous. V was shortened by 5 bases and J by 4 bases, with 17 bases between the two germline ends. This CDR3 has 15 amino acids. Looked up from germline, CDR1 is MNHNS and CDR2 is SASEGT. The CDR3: CASSRAQAGGTEAFF. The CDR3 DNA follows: TGTGCCAGCAGTAGGGCTCAAGCGGGAGGCACTGAAGCTTTCTTT.

The CDR3: CASSPLGDRLAKNIQYF. The CDR3 DNA is TGTGCCAGCTCACCCCTTGGGGACAGACTAGCCAAAAACATTCAGTACTTC. V and J are TRBV18 and TRBJ2-4, with 7 bases identical to TRBD1. Germline CDR1 KGHSH, CDR2 LQKENI. This CDR3 is built from 17 residues. The J segment lost 0 bases and the V segment lost 3 bases, leaving 8 bases of the junction unmatched.

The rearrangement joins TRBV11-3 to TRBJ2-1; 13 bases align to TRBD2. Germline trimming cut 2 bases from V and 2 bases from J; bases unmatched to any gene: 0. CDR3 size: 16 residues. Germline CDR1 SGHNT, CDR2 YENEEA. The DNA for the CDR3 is TGTGCCAGCAGCTTAACTAGCGGGAGGGCCTACAATGAGCAGTTCTTC. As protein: CASSLTSGRAYNEQFF.